The clone carrying this T cell receptor (beta chain) showed up many times. No antigen is known for it. The sample is drawn from a study of CD8 T cells in ankylosing spondylitis. General study findings and limits: Researchers reportedly found disease-linked clones significantly enriched in matched ankylosing spondylitis synovial fluid. Before this, some motif variants had been reported in reactive arthritis synovial fluid and blood. CD8+ by phenotype, disease-linked clones were relatively rare in peripheral blood. A TCR beta motif of 7 to 9 highly homologous variants seemed to mark ankylosing spondylitis blood.

This CDR3 comprises 14 residues. The germline V and J ends were trimmed by 4 bases and 3 bases, with 10 bases remaining between them. TCRdb called the 5' RACE reads again in MiXCR, with one record for every CDR3 protein. The sample consists of some 95,000 distinct CDR3 sequences, about 9% of them appearing once. This receptor was taken from a male donor with ankylosing spondylitis or in good health (not recorded which). The specimen sequenced was blood, either unsorted or a sorted T cell fraction (not recorded which). V gene TRBV12-3 or TRBV12-4 combines with J gene TRBJ1-5; D may be TRBD1 (5 bases). CDR3 sequence reads: CASSSGANNQPQHF. In DNA form, the CDR3 reads TGTGCCAGCAGTTCCGGGGCTAACAATCAGCCCCAGCATTTT.